A single sample is the source of the 8 T cell receptor beta chains below, sequenced in a study of CD8 T cells in Susac syndrome (dated 2019 in TCRdb). Libraries were constructed by the immunoSEQ multiplex PCR assay. RNA was extracted using the RNeasy kit, and about 0.45 to 1 microgram was reverse transcribed with random hexamers. TCRdb reanalyzed the raw reads on its own, using fastp at Q25 for trimming and MiXCR for clone calling, and kept in-frame beta chains. Each record represents a unique CDR3 protein, reported with the most common genes and DNA among its rows. The sample profile shows around 120,000 distinct CDR3 sequences; 85% to 95% of them were found once. The ten largest clones add up to roughly 0.094% of the sample. The source material was CD4+ T cells from PBMCs. These receptors were taken from a human donor with multiple sclerosis.

The V and J genes are TRBV19 and TRBJ1-1, with 7 bases that match TRBD1. Germline-derived CDR1 and CDR2 are LNHDA and SQIVND (reference sequence). The CDR3 loop spans 15 amino acids. V gave up 3 bases and J gave up 8 bases; unmatched junction bases: 12. CDR3 amino acids: CASSMGVGGGAEAFF. The CDR3 DNA sequence: TGTGCCAGTAGTATGGGAGTCGGAGGGGGCGCGGAAGCTTTCTTT.

V gene TRBV5-4 combines with J gene TRBJ2-7; 10 bases map to TRBD1. Trimming cost V 3 bases and J 0 bases; bases outside gene matches: 18. The germline gives CDR1 SGHNT, CDR2 YYREEE (reference sequence). The CDR3 is 20 amino acids. CDR3 sequence reads: CASSSQTGTGASPGSYEQYF. The CDR3 coding sequence is TGTGCCAGCAGCTCTCAAACCGGGACAGGGGCCTCCCCGGGCTCCTACGAGCAGTACTTC.

The chain links TRBV28 to TRBJ1-2, with TRBD1 matching over 8 bases. Germline trimming cut 4 bases from V and 8 bases from J; bases unmatched to any gene: 15. Germline CDR1 and CDR2: MDHEN and SYDVKM. The CDR3 runs to 16 residues. CDR3 protein: CASSSGGGSVWNGYTF. For the CDR3, the DNA is TGTGCCAGCAGTTCAGGGGGCGGATCAGTATGGAACGGCTACACCTTC.

The rearrangement joins TRBV7-9 to TRBJ1-4; 9 nucleotides match TRBD1. The junction had 3 bases not matched to a gene; V was cut back by 3 bases and J by 4 bases. This CDR3 has 15 residues. Germline loops: CDR1 SEHNR, CDR2 FQNEAQ (reference sequence). Here the CDR3 reads CASSFWTGDNEKLFF. The CDR3 nucleotides are TGTGCCAGCAGCTTTTGGACAGGGGATAATGAAAAACTGTTTTTT.

The chain combines TRBV5-1 with TRBJ2-5; the match to TRBD2 covers 12 bases. V was pared by 2 bases and J by 5 bases, with 4 bases of the junction left unmatched. Germline V gene lookup returns CDR1 SGHRS and CDR2 YFSETQ. The CDR3 extends over 15 amino acids. The CDR3 reads CASSLWTSGAETQYF. The CDR3 DNA reads as TGCGCCAGCAGCTTATGGACTAGCGGGGCCGAGACCCAGTACTTC.

The CDR3 DNA sequence: TGTGCCAGCAGTGAATCGGTACTTGGCTACACCTTC. It yields the protein CASSESVLGYTF. The gene calls are TRBV2 and TRBJ1-2; no definite D call. CDR3 length equals 12 residues. V lost 2 bases and J lost 7, with 8 bases in between. Germline V gene lookup returns CDR1 SNHLY and CDR2 FYNNEI.

The rearrangement uses TRBV9 and TRBJ2-5; 8 nucleotides agree with TRBD1. The trim removed 4 bases at V and 5 bases at J, leaving 10 bases unmatched. The V gene's germline CDR1 is SGDLS and CDR2 YYNGEE. The CDR3 extends over 15 amino acids. The CDR3 nucleotides read TGTGCCAGCAGCACCGAAGACAGGGGATTTGAGACCCAGTACTTC. It yields the protein CASSTEDRGFETQYF.

This clonotype has just a few counts. This rearrangement joins TRBV7-2 to TRBJ1-2, with 7 bases aligning to TRBD1. Germline V gene lookup returns CDR1 SGHTA and CDR2 FQGNSA. CDR3 length: 14 amino acids. The V segment lost 4 bases and the J segment 4 bases; nucleotides outside the gene matches: 6. The CDR3 DNA reads TGTGCCAGCAGCTCGACCGGGACAGTCTATGGCTACACCTTC. Its protein product is CASSSTGTVYGYTF.